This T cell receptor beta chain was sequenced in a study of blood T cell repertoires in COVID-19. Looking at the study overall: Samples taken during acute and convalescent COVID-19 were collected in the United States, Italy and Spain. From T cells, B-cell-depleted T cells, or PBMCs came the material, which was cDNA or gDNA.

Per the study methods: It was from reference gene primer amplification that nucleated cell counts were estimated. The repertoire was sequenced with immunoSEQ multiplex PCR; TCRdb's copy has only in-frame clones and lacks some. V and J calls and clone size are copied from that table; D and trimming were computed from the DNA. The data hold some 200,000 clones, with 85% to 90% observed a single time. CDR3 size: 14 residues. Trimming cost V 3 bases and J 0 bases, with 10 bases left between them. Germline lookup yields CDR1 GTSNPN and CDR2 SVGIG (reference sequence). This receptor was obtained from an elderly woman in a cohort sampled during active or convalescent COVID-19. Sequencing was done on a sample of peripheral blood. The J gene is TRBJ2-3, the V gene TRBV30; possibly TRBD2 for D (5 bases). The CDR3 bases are TGTGCCTGGAGAGCGGCGGGTAGCACAGATACGCAGTATTTT. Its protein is CAWRAAGSTDTQYF.